This TCR beta chain was obtained from a study of cytomegalovirus exposure and HLA in healthy donors. The primer mix had 60 Vbeta and 13 Jbeta primers. Clones were sequenced by immunoSEQ multiplex PCR, and TCRdb holds only the in-frame ones, with some missing. The sample has under 150,000 clones; approximately 82% are singletons. The CDR3 has 13 residues. Trimming stripped 5 bases from V and 1 base from J, with 9 bases between. CDR1 is SGHVS, CDR2 FQNEAQ, per germline. V gene TRBV7-8 combines with J gene TRBJ2-7; no clear D gene. The sequenced sample consisted of PBMCs. The TCR was taken from a man aged 25-40 years in good health and CMV-seropositive. The CDR3 DNA sequence: TGTGCCAGCAGCGGTCTAGAATCCTACGAGCAGTACTTC. Its protein is CASSGLESYEQYF. The complete variable domain, with remaining parts taken from reference TRBV7-8 and TRBJ2-7, reads GAGVSQSPRYKVAKRGQDVALRCDPISGHVSLFWYQQALGQGPEFLTYFQNEAQLDKSGLPSDRFFAERPEGSVSTLKIQRTQQEDSAVYLCASSGLESYEQYFGPGTRLTVT.